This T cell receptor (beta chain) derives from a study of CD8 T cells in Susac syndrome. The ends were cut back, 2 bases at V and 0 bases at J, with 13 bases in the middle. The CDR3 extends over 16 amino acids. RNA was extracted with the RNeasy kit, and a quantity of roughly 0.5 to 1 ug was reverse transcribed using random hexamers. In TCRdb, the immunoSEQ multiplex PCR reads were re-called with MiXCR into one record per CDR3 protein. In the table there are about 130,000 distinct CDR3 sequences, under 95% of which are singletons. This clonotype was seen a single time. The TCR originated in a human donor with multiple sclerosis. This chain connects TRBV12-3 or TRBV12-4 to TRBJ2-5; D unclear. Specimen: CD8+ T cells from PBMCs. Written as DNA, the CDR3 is TGTGCCAGCAGTTTATTGGGGTTTGGTTACCAAGAGACCCAGTACTTC. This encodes CASSLLGFGYQETQYF.